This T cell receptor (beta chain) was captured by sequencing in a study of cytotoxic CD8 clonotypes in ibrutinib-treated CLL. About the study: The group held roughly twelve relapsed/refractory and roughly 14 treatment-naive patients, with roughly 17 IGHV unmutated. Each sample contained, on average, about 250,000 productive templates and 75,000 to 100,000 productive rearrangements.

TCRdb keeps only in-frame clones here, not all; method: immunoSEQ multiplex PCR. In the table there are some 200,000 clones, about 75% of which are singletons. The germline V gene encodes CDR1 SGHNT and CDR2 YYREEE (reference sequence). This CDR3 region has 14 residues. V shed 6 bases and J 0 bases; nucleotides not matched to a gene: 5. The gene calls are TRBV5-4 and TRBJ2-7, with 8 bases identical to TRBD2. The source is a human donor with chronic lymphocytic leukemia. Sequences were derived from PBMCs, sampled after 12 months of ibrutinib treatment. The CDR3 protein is CASTTSGGSYEQYF. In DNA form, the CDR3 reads TGTGCCAGCACCACGAGCGGGGGCTCCTACGAGCAGTACTTC.